These T cell receptor beta chains were read from a single sample in a study of T cells in tuberculosis. Generated by immunoSEQ multiplex PCR, the TCRdb table keeps only in-frame clones and is missing some. The sample records tens of thousands of clones, 92% being singletons. Input material: PBMCs. The receptors stem from a donor aged 10-35 years with latent tuberculosis or without tuberculosis infection. Some clones in this sample may be carry-over from other donors' samples. The CDR3 runs from the conserved cysteine through the conserved F or W. Fields, in order: CDR3 protein, CDR3 DNA, V gene, D gene, J gene, clone size. D genes are given only for firm matches. Clone size, where shown, is once, few, many, or a class for clones that have expanded.

CDR3: CASSLRKYEKLFF
DNA: TGTGCCAGCAGTTTGAGGAAATATGAAAAACTGTTTTTT
V: TRBV27
D: -
J: TRBJ1-4
size: -

CDR3: CATSRDYKSEQFF
DNA: TGTGCCACCAGCAGAGATTATAAGAGTGAGCAGTTCTTC
V: TRBV15
D: -
J: TRBJ2-1
size: -

CDR3: CSAHDSYEQYF
DNA: TGCAGTGCTCACGACAGCTACGAGCAGTACTTC
V: TRBV20-1
D: -
J: TRBJ2-7
size: -

CDR3: CASSMVRGREKLFF
DNA: TGTGCCAGTAGTATGGTCAGGGGAAGGGAAAAACTGTTTTTT
V: TRBV19
D: -
J: TRBJ1-4
size: -

CDR3: CASSRYRTGSRNEQFF
DNA: TGTGCCAGCAGCCGATATAGGACAGGGTCTCGCAATGAGCAGTTCTTC
V: TRBV28
D: TRBD1
J: TRBJ2-1
size: -

CDR3: CASSLAGEGYTF
DNA: TGTGCCAGCAGCTTAGCAGGGGAGGGCTACACCTTC
V: TRBV11-2
D: -
J: TRBJ1-2
size: -

CDR3: CATEIDKNTEAFF
DNA: TGTGCCACAGAAATTGACAAGAACACTGAAGCTTTCTTT
V: TRBV10-3
D: -
J: TRBJ1-1
size: -

CDR3: CAWGAKGVGDTQYF
DNA: TGTGCCTGGGGGGCGAAGGGCGTCGGAGATACGCAGTATTTT
V: TRBV30
D: -
J: TRBJ2-3
size: -

CDR3: CASSFLGGMNTEAFF
DNA: TGCGCCAGCAGCTTTTTGGGAGGGATGAACACTGAAGCTTTCTTT
V: TRBV5-1
D: -
J: TRBJ1-1
size: -

CDR3: CASSPRQGESSGNTIYF
DNA: TGTGCCAGCAGCCCTAGACAGGGGGAATCCTCTGGAAACACCATATATTTT
V: TRBV27
D: TRBD1
J: TRBJ1-3
size: -

CDR3: CASSLYQRTYEQYF
DNA: TGTGCCAGCAGCTTATATCAGCGGACCTACGAGCAGTACTTC
V: TRBV13
D: -
J: TRBJ2-7
size: -

CDR3: CSAPGADTQYF
DNA: TGCAGTGCTCCCGGGGCAGATACGCAGTATTTT
V: TRBV20-1
D: -
J: TRBJ2-3
size: -

CDR3: CASSPDRGSGWPLHF
DNA: TGCGCCAGCAGCCCCGACAGGGGGAGCGGGTGGCCCCTCCACTTT
V: TRBV4-1
D: TRBD1
J: TRBJ1-6
size: -

CDR3: CASSLQGFPSYNEQFF
DNA: TGCGCCAGCAGCTTACAGGGATTCCCCTCCTACAATGAGCAGTTCTTC
V: TRBV5-1
D: -
J: TRBJ2-1
size: -

CDR3: CASTGMGYEQYF
DNA: TGTGCCAGCACAGGGATGGGGTACGAGCAGTACTTC
V: TRBV6-5
D: -
J: TRBJ2-7
size: once

CDR3: CASSFRPRVAFF
DNA: TGTGCCAGCAGTTTCAGGCCGAGAGTAGCTTTCTTT
V: TRBV28
D: -
J: TRBJ1-1
size: -

CDR3: CASSSPPSVQSPEHYGYTF
DNA: TGTGCCAGCAGCTCCCCCCCCTCCGTACAGTCGCCAGAACACTATGGCTACACCTTC
V: TRBV7-9
D: -
J: TRBJ1-2
size: once

CDR3: CASRVTGLNEQYF
DNA: TGTGCCAGCAGGGTCACGGGACTTAACGAGCAGTACTTC
V: TRBV2
D: -
J: TRBJ2-7
size: -

CDR3: CASTSSGNTEAFF
DNA: TGTGCCAGCACCTCATCCGGTAACACTGAAGCTTTCTTT
V: TRBV27
D: -
J: TRBJ1-1
size: -

CDR3: CASSSRGSAYEQYF
DNA: TGCGCCAGCAGCTCAAGGGGCAGCGCCTACGAGCAGTACTTC
V: TRBV5-1
D: -
J: TRBJ2-7
size: once

CDR3: CASSRSSSYNEQFF
DNA: TGTGCCAGCAGCCGGAGTTCGTCCTACAATGAGCAGTTCTTC
V: TRBV6-6
D: -
J: TRBJ2-1
size: -

CDR3: CSAAGGEQFF
DNA: TGCAGCGCAGCAGGAGGTGAGCAGTTCTTC
V: TRBV20-1
D: -
J: TRBJ2-1
size: -

CDR3: CASSGTGSGYTF
DNA: TGTGCCAGCAGTGGGACAGGGAGTGGCTACACCTTC
V: TRBV2
D: TRBD1
J: TRBJ1-2
size: few

CDR3: CASSDRVVAGELFF
DNA: TGCGCCAGCTCCGACAGGGTCGTCGCCGGGGAGCTGTTTTTT
V: TRBV4-1
D: TRBD1
J: TRBJ2-2
size: -

CDR3: CASSRPGGDGTGELFF
DNA: TGTGCCAGCAGCCGCCCCGGGGGTGACGGCACCGGGGAGCTGTTTTTT
V: TRBV5-4
D: -
J: TRBJ2-2
size: -

CDR3: CASSEPGDRSYEQYF
DNA: TGTGCCAGCAGTGAACCGGGGGACCGTTCCTACGAGCAGTACTTC
V: TRBV25-1
D: -
J: TRBJ2-7
size: -

CDR3: CASSSGLATYEQYF
DNA: TGTGCCAGCAGCTCCGGACTAGCAACCTACGAGCAGTACTTC
V: TRBV9
D: TRBD2
J: TRBJ2-7
size: -

CDR3: CASSASDRGLGEQYF
DNA: TGTGCCAGCAGCGCCTCGGACAGGGGCTTGGGGGAGCAGTACTTC
V: TRBV21-1
D: -
J: TRBJ2-7
size: -

CDR3: CASWTVHGYTF
DNA: TGTGCCAGCTGGACAGTTCATGGCTACACCTTC
V: TRBV6-1
D: -
J: TRBJ1-2
size: -

CDR3: CASSLRGPPYEQYF
DNA: TGTGCCAGCAGCCTCAGGGGACCCCCCTACGAGCAGTACTTC
V: TRBV7-9
D: -
J: TRBJ2-7
size: once

CDR3: CASSGSMSGSYGYTF
DNA: TGTGCCAGCAGCGGTAGTATGTCAGGGTCCTATGGCTACACCTTC
V: TRBV9
D: -
J: TRBJ1-2
size: medium-sized

CDR3: CASSRYSGTSGSLGNEQFF
DNA: TGTGCCAGCAGTCGGTACAGTGGGACTAGCGGGAGCTTGGGCAATGAGCAGTTCTTC
V: TRBV27
D: TRBD2
J: TRBJ2-1
size: -

CDR3: CASSLGEGNTGELFF
DNA: TGTGCCAGCAGCTTAGGCGAGGGGAACACCGGGGAGCTGTTTTTT
V: TRBV13
D: -
J: TRBJ2-2
size: large

CDR3: CARSLGQDYGYTF
DNA: TGTGCCAGAAGCCTGGGGCAGGACTATGGCTACACCTTC
V: TRBV5-3
D: -
J: TRBJ1-2
size: -

CDR3: CASKTPGLGNTEAFF
DNA: TGTGCCAGCAAAACCCCAGGGTTAGGGAACACTGAAGCTTTCTTT
V: TRBV28
D: -
J: TRBJ1-1
size: -

CDR3: CASSAWTGKHGYTF
DNA: TGTGCCAGCAGCGCCTGGACAGGGAAACATGGCTACACCTTC
V: TRBV7-2
D: TRBD1
J: TRBJ1-2
size: -

CDR3: CASSQGPTGSYGYTF
DNA: TGCGCCAGCAGCCAGGGTCCTACAGGTTCCTATGGCTACACCTTC
V: TRBV4-1
D: -
J: TRBJ1-2
size: -

CDR3: CASRDTLYEKLFF
DNA: TGTGCCAGCAGAGACACCCTTTATGAAAAACTGTTTTTT
V: TRBV6-6
D: -
J: TRBJ1-4
size: -

CDR3: CAWTGREMAGELFF
DNA: TGTGCCTGGACCGGCAGGGAAATGGCCGGGGAGCTGTTTTTT
V: TRBV30
D: -
J: TRBJ2-2
size: -

CDR3: CASRASFLEQYF
DNA: TGTGCCAGCAGAGCCTCTTTCTTGGAGCAGTACTTC
V: TRBV28
D: -
J: TRBJ2-7
size: -

CDR3: CAWSAIEGGSGYTF
DNA: TGTGCCTGGAGTGCCATCGAAGGGGGTTCTGGCTACACCTTC
V: TRBV30
D: -
J: TRBJ1-2
size: -

CDR3: CASSYRGSLYGYTF
DNA: TGTGCCAGCAGTTACAGGGGGAGCCTCTATGGCTACACCTTC
V: TRBV6-5
D: -
J: TRBJ1-2
size: -

CDR3: CASSLLAPDSPLHF
DNA: TGTGCCAGCAGCTTACTGGCCCCAGATTCACCCCTCCACTTT
V: TRBV11-2
D: -
J: TRBJ1-6
size: -

CDR3: CAYSGQGLSNQPQHF
DNA: TGTGCCTATAGCGGACAGGGCCTAAGCAATCAGCCCCAGCATTTT
V: TRBV19
D: TRBD1
J: TRBJ1-5
size: -

CDR3: CASSLASNEKLFF
DNA: TGCGCCAGCAGCTTGGCCAGTAATGAAAAACTGTTTTTT
V: TRBV5-1
D: -
J: TRBJ1-4
size: -

CDR3: CASSAEGQGQDTEAFF
DNA: TGTGCCAGCAGCGCCGAGGGACAGGGACAGGACACTGAAGCTTTCTTT
V: TRBV9
D: TRBD1
J: TRBJ1-1
size: -

CDR3: CASSRGFASGNTIYF
DNA: TGTGCCAGCTCCCGGGGTTTTGCTTCAGGAAACACCATATATTTT
V: TRBV18
D: -
J: TRBJ1-3
size: -